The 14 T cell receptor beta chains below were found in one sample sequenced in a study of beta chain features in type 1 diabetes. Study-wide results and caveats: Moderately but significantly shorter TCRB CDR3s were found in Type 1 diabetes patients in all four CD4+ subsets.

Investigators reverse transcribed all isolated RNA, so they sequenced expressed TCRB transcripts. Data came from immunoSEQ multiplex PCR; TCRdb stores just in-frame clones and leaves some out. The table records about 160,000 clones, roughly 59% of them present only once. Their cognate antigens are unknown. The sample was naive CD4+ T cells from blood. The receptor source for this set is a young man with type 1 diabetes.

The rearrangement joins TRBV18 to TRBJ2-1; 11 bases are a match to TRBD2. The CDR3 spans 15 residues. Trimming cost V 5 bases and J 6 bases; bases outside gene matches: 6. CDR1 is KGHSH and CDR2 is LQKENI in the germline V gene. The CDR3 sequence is CASSSRLAGTNEQFF. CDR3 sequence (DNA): TGTGCCAGCTCATCTCGACTAGCGGGGACCAATGAGCAGTTCTTC.

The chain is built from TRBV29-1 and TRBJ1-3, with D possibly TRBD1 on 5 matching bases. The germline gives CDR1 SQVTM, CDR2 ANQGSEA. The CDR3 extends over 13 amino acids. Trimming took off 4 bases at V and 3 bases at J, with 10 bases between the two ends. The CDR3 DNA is TGCAGCGTTGGGGGGTCGGATGGAAACACCATATATTTT. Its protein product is CSVGGSDGNTIYF.

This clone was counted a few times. The CDR3 sequence: CASSVGGGNYNEQFF. The CDR3 DNA reads as TGTGCCAGCAGCGTTGGCGGGGGGAATTACAATGAGCAGTTCTTC. The chain carries TRBV9 and TRBJ2-1; 8 positions agree with TRBD2. The CDR3 totals 15 residues. The germline CDR1 and CDR2 sequences are SGDLS and YYNGEE. The junction had 5 bases not matched to a gene; V was cut back by 2 bases and J by 4 bases.

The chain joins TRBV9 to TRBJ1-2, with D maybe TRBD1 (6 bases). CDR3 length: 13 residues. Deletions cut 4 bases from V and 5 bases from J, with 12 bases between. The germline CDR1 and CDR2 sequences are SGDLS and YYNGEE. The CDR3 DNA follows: TGTGCCAGCAGCTCTACAGGGTCTTATGGCTACACCTTC. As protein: CASSSTGSYGYTF.

CDR3 region: CASSVVPGGGETQYF. In DNA, the CDR3 is TGTGCCAGCAGCGTAGTTCCAGGGGGTGGTGAGACCCAGTACTTC. This sequence joins TRBV9 and TRBJ2-5, with 7 nucleotides matching TRBD1. The CDR3 totals 15 residues. Germline V lookup: CDR1 SGDLS, CDR2 YYNGEE. Trimming cost V 0 bases and J 5 bases; bases outside gene matches: 7.

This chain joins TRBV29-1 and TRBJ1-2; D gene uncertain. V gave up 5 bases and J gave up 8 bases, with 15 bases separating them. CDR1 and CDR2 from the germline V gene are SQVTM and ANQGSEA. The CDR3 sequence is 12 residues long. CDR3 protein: CSVPDPEAGYTF. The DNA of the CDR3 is TGCAGCGTTCCGGATCCGGAGGCGGGCTACACCTTC.

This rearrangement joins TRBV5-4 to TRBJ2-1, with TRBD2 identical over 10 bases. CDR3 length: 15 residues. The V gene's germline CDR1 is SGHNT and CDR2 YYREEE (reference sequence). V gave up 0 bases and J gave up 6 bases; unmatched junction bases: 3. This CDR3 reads CASSLDSGGINEQFF. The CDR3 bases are TGTGCCAGCAGCTTGGATAGCGGGGGGATCAATGAGCAGTTCTTC.

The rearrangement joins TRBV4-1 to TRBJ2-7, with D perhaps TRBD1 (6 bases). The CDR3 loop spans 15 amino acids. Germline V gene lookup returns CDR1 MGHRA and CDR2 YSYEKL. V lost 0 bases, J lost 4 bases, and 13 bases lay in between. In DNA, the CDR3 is TGCGCCAGCAGCCAAGAAGTCAGGGGAGTTTACGAGCAGTACTTC. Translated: CASSQEVRGVYEQYF.

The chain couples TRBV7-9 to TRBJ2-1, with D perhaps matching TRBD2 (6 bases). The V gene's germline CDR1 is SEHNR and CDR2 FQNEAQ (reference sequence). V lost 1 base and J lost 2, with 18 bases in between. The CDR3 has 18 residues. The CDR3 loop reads CASSLVSGRGRTYNEQFF. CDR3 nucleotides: TGTGCCAGCAGCTTAGTAAGTGGGCGGGGCCGAACCTACAATGAGCAGTTCTTC.

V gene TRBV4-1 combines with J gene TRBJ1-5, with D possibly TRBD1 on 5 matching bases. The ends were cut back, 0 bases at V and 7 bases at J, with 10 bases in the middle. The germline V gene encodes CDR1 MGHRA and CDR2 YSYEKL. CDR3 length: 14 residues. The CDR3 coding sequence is TGCGCCAGCAGCCAAGATGAAGGGACGCAGCCCCAGCATTTT. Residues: CASSQDEGTQPQHF.

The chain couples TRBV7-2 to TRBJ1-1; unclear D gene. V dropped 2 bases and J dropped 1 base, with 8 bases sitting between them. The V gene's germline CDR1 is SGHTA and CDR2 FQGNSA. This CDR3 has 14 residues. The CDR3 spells CASSLRRQNTEAFF. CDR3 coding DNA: TGTGCCAGCAGCTTACGACGGCAGAACACTGAAGCTTTCTTT.

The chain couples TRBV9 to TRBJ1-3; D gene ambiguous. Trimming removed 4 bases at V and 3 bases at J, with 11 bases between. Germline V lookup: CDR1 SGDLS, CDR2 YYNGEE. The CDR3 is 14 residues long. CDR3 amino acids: CASSLGQRGNTIYF. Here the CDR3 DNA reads TGTGCCAGCAGCCTCGGGCAACGTGGAAACACCATATATTTT.

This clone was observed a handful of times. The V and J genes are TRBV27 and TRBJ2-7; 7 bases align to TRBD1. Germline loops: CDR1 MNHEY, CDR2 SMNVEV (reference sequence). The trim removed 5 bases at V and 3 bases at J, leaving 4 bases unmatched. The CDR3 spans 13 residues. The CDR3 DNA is TGTGCCAGCAGTCGTGGACAGGTCTACGAGCAGTACTTC. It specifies CASSRGQVYEQYF.

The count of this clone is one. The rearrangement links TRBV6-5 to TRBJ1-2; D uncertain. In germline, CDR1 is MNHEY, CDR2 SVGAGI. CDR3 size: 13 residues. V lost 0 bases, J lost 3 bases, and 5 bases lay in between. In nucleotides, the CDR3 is TGTGCCAGCAGTTACTCCACAGACTATGGCTACACCTTC. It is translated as CASSYSTDYGYTF.